This TCR beta chain was profiled in a study of OX40 agonist ivuxolimab in advanced cancers. At the level of the whole study: Ivuxolimab was a fully human IgG2 agonistic monoclonal antibody targeting the costimulatory receptor OX40 (CD134). Among the 50 to 55 dose-escalation patients, some 20 had hepatocellular carcinoma, roughly 15 melanoma, 9 renal cell carcinoma and 9 head and neck cancer. The dose-escalation cohort was around 84% male with a mean age of around 62 years, ranging from roughly 20 to 80. Intravenous ivuxolimab was administered to patients every 2 weeks at six dose levels: 0.01, 0.1, 0.3, 1.5, 3 and 10 mg/kg. Partial responses occurred in three dose-escalation patients, of whom one had hepatocellular carcinoma and two had cutaneous melanoma. The paper reports the monotherapy dose-escalation portion (N of about 50 patients) of the phase I ivuxolimab trial. Peripheral TCRbeta sequencing aimed to test whether ivuxolimab altered TCR sequence diversity and caused clonal T-cell expansion. Patients were allowed to have had prior anti-PD-1, anti-PD-L1 or anti-CTLA-4 therapy, and approximately 41% of the dose-escalation patients had previously received checkpoint inhibitors. Here is what the overall study found, with its caveats: Antigen specificity was not determined for the clonally expanded peripheral T cells. After ivuxolimab, more expanded clones were found on average in CD8+ T cells than in CD4+ T cells. In the 0.1-3.0 mg/kg groups, partial responders were among the patients with the lowest normalized peripheral clonal expansion, particularly in CD8+ T cells. Low levels of normalized T-cell clonal expansion were also shown by some nonresponding patients. At doses of 0.1 to 3.0 mg/kg, clonal expansion of both CD4+ and CD8+ blood T cells was observed from baseline to week 6.

The germline V gene encodes CDR1 ENHRY and CDR2 SYGVKD. Trimmed from V: 5 bases; trimmed from J: 5 bases; junction bases lacking a gene match: 7. The CDR3 spans 14 residues, from the cysteine through the phenylalanine. CDR3 DNA only is kept here, 42 bases in frame from base 1. As to this clone: It lacks a known antigen. Nothing much larger sits one base from this clone, and base qualities are not available.

Genomic DNA was isolated from the sorted cells so that the TCRbeta CDR3 region could be sequenced. The immunoSEQ Assay was used to sequence the TCRbeta CDR3 regions. Entries here come from immuneACCESS through TCRdb and include only in-frame sequences with V and J called. Some clones fail to appear in such tables; in the studies checked, an unresolved V gene covers under half of the shortfall, and the cause of the remainder is unknown. This sample lists about 110,000 clones; 75% to 95% were detected once. The top ten clones comprise roughly 1.2% of the sample. Patients with autoimmune disease history or receiving systemic immunosuppression were excluded from the trial. Peripheral blood for TCR sequencing was drawn from every dose cohort at baseline, at cycle 4 day 1 and at cycle 7 day 1. Samples were obtained from an open-label, multicenter, first-in-human phase I dose-escalation trial of ivuxolimab. Adults with locally advanced or metastatic melanoma, renal cell, hepatocellular, or head and neck squamous cell carcinoma were enrolled in the trial. Before TCR sequencing, CD4+ and CD8+ T cells were separately sorted from peripheral blood.

The chain links TRBV10-3 with TRBJ2-7; 9 bases in the junction line up with TRBD1. The input for sequencing was CD4+ or CD8+ T cells sorted from blood, taken in a trial of the OX40 agonist ivuxolimab. This TCR came from an adult with an advanced solid tumor such as melanoma, head and neck, liver or kidney cancer. Here is the DNA: TGTGCCATCAGTACCGGGACAGGGACACACGAGCAGTACTTC. This sequence encodes CAISTGTGTHEQYF.